This TCR beta chain stems from a study of blood T cell repertoires in COVID-19. Study-level information: COVID-19 samples from acute and convalescent phases originated in the United States, Italy and Spain. Nucleic acid was either cDNA or gDNA, and it came from T cells, B-cell-depleted T cells, or PBMCs.

Original analysis: Amplification of reference gene primers provided the estimated nucleated cell counts. Libraries were prepared by immunoSEQ multiplex PCR; TCRdb keeps only in-frame clonotypes and omits some of them. The V and J calls and clone size were taken over from that table, and D and trimming were inferred from the DNA. Here the sample spans 150,000 to 200,000 clones, about 87% being singletons. V was cut by 6 bases and J by 5 bases, with 17 bases left in between. Germline-derived CDR1 and CDR2 are MNHEY and SVGAGI. This CDR3 is 15 amino acids long. The sequence derives from a man between 40 and 49 years old with active or convalescent COVID-19. Specimen: peripheral blood. The rearrangement joins TRBV6-5 to TRBJ1-5; D possibly corresponds to TRBD1 (6 bases). The CDR3 here is CASSAGTSPHQPQHF. For the CDR3, the DNA is TGTGCCAGCAGCGCCGGGACAAGTCCTCATCAGCCCCAGCATTTT.